The 23 T cell receptor beta chains below all came from one sample that was sequenced in a study of CD8 T cells in ankylosing spondylitis. Overall study findings and caveats: Ankylosing spondylitis blood appeared to carry a characteristic TCR beta motif of seven to nine highly homologous variants.

In TCRdb, the 5' RACE reads were re-called with MiXCR into one record per CDR3 protein. The sample records about 700,000 distinct CDR3 sequences, around 20% being singletons. No antigen has been assigned to these receptors. The sequenced sample consisted of blood, either unsorted or a sorted T cell fraction (not recorded which). All receptors come from a male donor with ankylosing spondylitis.

Ten or more counts support this clonotype. V gene TRBV20-1 combines with J gene TRBJ1-1; D unclear. The CDR3 spans 14 residues. Germline V gives CDR1 DFQATT, CDR2 SNEGSKA (reference sequence). Trimming removed 6 bases at V and 10 bases at J, with 24 bases between. CDR3 nucleotide sequence: TGCAGTGCCTCCTCGGTCTGGCCGGTATACCCAGCTTTCTTT. Translated, it gives CSASSVWPVYPAFF.

This clonotype has a single count. The chain is built from TRBV4-3 and TRBJ1-2, with D uncertain. The germline gives CDR1 LGHNA, CDR2 YSLEER. V was shortened by 0 bases and J by 5 bases, with 13 bases between the two germline ends. The CDR3 covers 15 residues. The CDR3 here is CASSQDRILPYGYTF. CDR3 nucleotide sequence: TGCGCCAGCAGCCAAGATAGGATCTTACCATATGGCTACACCTTC.

The chain has TRBV9 and TRBJ1-2, with TRBD1 matching over 8 bases. Losses at the gene ends were 0 bases for V and 3 bases for J; bases not matched to a gene: 1. The CDR3 totals 14 residues. From germline, CDR1 is SGDLS and CDR2 YYNGEE. The CDR3 nucleotides are TGTGCCAGCAGCGTAGGGACAGGGTACTATGGCTACACCTTC. This codes for CASSVGTGYYGYTF. The variable domain in full, with the rest retrieved from reference TRBV9 and TRBJ1-2, is DSGVTQTPKHLITATGQRVTLRCSPRSGDLSVYWYQQSLDQGLQFLIQYYNGEERAKGNILERFSAQQFPDLHSELNLSSLELGDSALYFCASSVGTGYYGYTFGSGTRLTVV.

This clonotype was recorded a few times. CDR3 amino acids: CASSNTAESYEKLFF. The CDR3 coding sequence is TGTGCCAGCAGCAACACAGCAGAGTCCTATGAAAAACTGTTTTTT. This chain connects TRBV12-3 or TRBV12-4 to TRBJ1-4; D not resolved. Between the trimmed V and J ends, which lost 6 bases and 6 bases, there was a span of 17 bases. This CDR3 has 15 amino acids.

This clonotype has a handful of counts. The V gene is TRBV28, the J gene TRBJ2-5, with D perhaps being TRBD1 or TRBD2 (5 bases each). The CDR3 length is 15 residues. From germline, CDR1 is MDHEN and CDR2 SYDVKM. Trimming removed 1 base at V and 5 bases at J, with 14 bases between. CDR3 sequence reads: CASSLSGLGRETQYF. The CDR3 DNA reads TGTGCCAGCAGTTTATCCGGACTGGGGCGCGAGACCCAGTACTTC. The entire variable domain, with the rest obtained from reference TRBV28 and TRBJ2-5, is as follows: DVKVTQSSRYLVKRTGEKVFLECVQDMDHENMFWYRQDPGLGLRLIYFSYDVKMKEKGDIPEGYSVSREKKERFSLILESASTNQTSMYLCASSLSGLGRETQYFGPGTRLLVL.

The rearrangement joins TRBV12-3 or TRBV12-4 to TRBJ2-2; 15 bases map to TRBD2. V shed 3 bases and J 4 bases; nucleotides not matched to a gene: 9. The CDR3 is made up of 19 amino acids. CDR3 bases: TGTGCCAGCAGTTTCTCACCGGGACTAGCGGGAGGTGTCACCGGGGAGCTGTTTTTT. It codes for CASSFSPGLAGGVTGELFF.

This clonotype was seen only a few times. The V and J genes are TRBV5-6 and TRBJ2-5; D may match TRBD1 or TRBD2 (5 bases each). This CDR3 comprises 15 residues. V was clipped by 0 bases and J by 5 bases, with 14 bases between them. Germline CDR1 and CDR2: SGHDT and YYEEEE. CDR3 sequence reads: CASSLVRGEGETQYF. In DNA form, the CDR3 reads TGTGCCAGCAGCTTGGTCCGGGGAGAGGGGGAGACCCAGTACTTC.

This clonotype has a handful of counts. The CDR3, as DNA: TGTGCCAGCAGGAACAGGGGGCGTAACGGGGAGCTGTTTTTT. Amino acids: CASRNRGRNGELFF. The rearrangement links TRBV12-3 or TRBV12-4 to TRBJ2-2, with 9 bases identical to TRBD1. This CDR3 is built from 14 residues. Trimming cost V 6 bases and J 7 bases; bases outside gene matches: 6.

The chain joins TRBV6-6 to TRBJ2-7, with D perhaps TRBD2 (5 bases). Germline CDR1 reads MNHNY; CDR2 reads SVGAGI (reference sequence). CDR3 length: 12 residues. Trimming took 5 bases from V and 6 from J, leaving 11 bases between them. The CDR3 region is CASSPTRFEQYF. CDR3 DNA sequence: TGTGCCAGCAGTCCCACTAGGTTCGAGCAGTACTTC.

The V and J genes are TRBV20-1 and TRBJ2-1; maybe TRBD2 (5 bases). Between the trimmed V and J ends, which lost 6 bases and 5 bases, there was a span of 23 bases. CDR3 length: 16 amino acids. The germline CDR1 and CDR2 sequences are DFQATT and SNEGSKA (reference sequence). The CDR3 sequence is CSAVPNPPAGDNEQFF. CDR3 in DNA: TGCAGTGCGGTCCCTAACCCGCCGGCCGGGGACAATGAGCAGTTCTTC.

This clonotype appeared a few times. This sequence joins TRBV5-6 and TRBJ2-2; no reliable D call. The V and J ends lost 3 bases and 1 base respectively, with 19 bases between them. CDR3 length: 18 residues. CDR1 is SGHDT and CDR2 is YYEEEE in the germline V gene. In nucleotides, the CDR3 is TGTGCCAGCAGCTCCCTTAGTGACCTTTATTTGAACACCGGGGAGCTGTTTTTT. It encodes CASSSLSDLYLNTGELFF.

This clonotype was detected only a few times. This chain links TRBV29-1 with TRBJ2-6; D is unresolved. The CDR3 is made up of 14 amino acids. The V gene's germline CDR1 is SQVTM and CDR2 ANQGSEA. The ends were cut back, 1 base at V and 0 bases at J, with 4 bases in the middle. The CDR3: CSVEAFSGANVLTF. CDR3 bases: TGCAGCGTTGAAGCGTTCTCTGGGGCCAACGTCCTGACTTTC.

This clonotype appeared once. The chain combines TRBV20-1 with TRBJ2-1; D is undetermined. This CDR3 is built from 14 residues. Germline V gene data show CDR1 as DFQATT and CDR2 as SNEGSKA (reference sequence). The V end was cut by 2 bases, the J end by 0 bases, with 8 bases between. The CDR3 DNA reads TGCAGTGCTAGACAGGTGATCTCCTACAATGAGCAGTTCTTC. Its translation: CSARQVISYNEQFF.

This clonotype appeared a few times. The genes are TRBV28 and TRBJ2-1; maybe TRBD2 (5 bases). The CDR3 consists of 16 residues. Germline CDR1 MDHEN, CDR2 SYDVKM. V gave up 5 bases and J gave up 5 bases, with 19 bases separating them. CDR3 coding DNA: TGTGCCAGCAGTCAGCCCTCGGGCGGGCAAAACAATGAGCAGTTCTTC. Translation: CASSQPSGGQNNEQFF.

This clonotype was counted a few times. The chain carries TRBV20-1 and TRBJ1-6, with a weak D call TRBD1 (5 bases). The CDR3 extends over 17 amino acids. CDR1 and CDR2 (germline): DFQATT, SNEGSKA (reference sequence). With 0 bases removed from V and 8 bases from J, the gap between germline ends came to 20 bases. In DNA, the CDR3 is TGCAGTGCTAGAGAGAGAGGAGCCGGGAAGGGGTATTCACCCCTCCACTTT. This codes for CSARERGAGKGYSPLHF.

A few counts support this clonotype. The V gene is TRBV24-1, the J gene TRBJ2-1; D is unclear. V lost 7 bases, J lost 1 base, and 7 bases lay in between. The CDR3 has 13 amino acids. Germline-derived CDR1 and CDR2 are KGHDR and SFDVKD. DNA of the CDR3: TGTGCCACCAGAGACAAATCCTACAATGAGCAGTTCTTC. Amino acid sequence: CATRDKSYNEQFF.

The rearrangement joins TRBV11-2 to TRBJ2-7; TRBD1 matches 9 bases. Unmatched junction bases numbered 9, after V lost 1 base and J lost 5 bases. This CDR3 spans 16 amino acids. CDR1 and CDR2 from the germline V gene are SGHAT and FQNNGV. The CDR3 region is CASSLGPGQGTDEQYF. The CDR3 DNA follows: TGTGCCAGCAGCTTAGGCCCGGGACAGGGTACAGACGAGCAGTACTTC. Full variable domain (outside the CDR3, taken from reference TRBV11-2 and TRBJ2-7): EAGVAQSPRYKIIEKRQSVAFWCNPISGHATLYWYQQILGQGPKLLIQFQNNGVVDDSQLPKDRFSAERLKGVDSTLKIQPAKLEDSAVYLCASSLGPGQGTDEQYFGPGTRLTVT.

The genes are TRBV19 and TRBJ2-1; 11 positions match TRBD1. After removal of 9 bases from V and 7 bases from J, the junction contained 5 bases not matched to a gene. Per the germline V gene, CDR1 is LNHDA and CDR2 is SQIVND (reference sequence). This CDR3 region has 13 residues. Here the CDR3 reads CASRTGGFNEQFF. The CDR3 bases are TGTGCCAGCAGGACAGGGGGCTTTAATGAGCAGTTCTTC.

This clonotype was observed many times. The V gene is TRBV5-1, the J gene TRBJ1-1; possibly TRBD1 for D (6 bases). The germline gives CDR1 SGHRS, CDR2 YFSETQ. CDR3 size: 15 residues. V was trimmed by 3 bases and J by 1 base, leaving 13 bases between them. CDR3 protein: CASSSMTGENTEAFF. The CDR3 DNA is TGCGCCAGCAGCTCCATGACAGGCGAGAACACTGAAGCTTTCTTT.

This clonotype was observed many times. This CDR3 is CSAHGREKLFF. The CDR3 DNA reads as TGCAGTGCCCATGGACGAGAAAAACTGTTTTTT. This chain connects TRBV20-1 to TRBJ1-4; no definite D call. Germline CDR1 DFQATT, CDR2 SNEGSKA (reference sequence). Trimming took 6 bases from V and 8 from J, leaving 10 bases between them. The CDR3 is 11 amino acids.

In its sample, this clonotype was seen a few times. This chain connects TRBV20-1 to TRBJ2-7; D call uncertain. Per the germline V gene, CDR1 is DFQATT and CDR2 is SNEGSKA (reference sequence). The CDR3 totals 13 residues. Deletions cut 3 bases from V and 2 bases from J, with 11 bases between. Here the CDR3 DNA reads TGCAGTGCTAGGCCCCCGAAAGCCTACGAGCAGTACTTC. This codes for CSARPPKAYEQYF.

This clonotype was detected only a few times. J is TRBJ2-1 and V is TRBV12-3 or TRBV12-4, with D hard to call. The CDR3 spans 14 residues. Trimming shortened V by 4 bases and J by 4 bases, and 11 bases separated the two germline ends. Written as DNA, the CDR3 is TGTGCCAGCAGTTCTAGGCCACTATACAATGAGCAGTTCTTC. Translated, it gives CASSSRPLYNEQFF.

This clonotype was counted a few times. The V gene is TRBV7-3, the J gene TRBJ2-5, with TRBD2 matching over 8 bases. The V segment lost 2 bases and the J segment 4 bases; nucleotides outside the gene matches: 9. This CDR3 region has 16 residues. Germline V gene data show CDR1 as SGHTA and CDR2 as FQGTGA. The CDR3 DNA reads as TGTGCCAGCAGCTTAGGGTTGAGCGGGGGCGTAGAGACCCAGTACTTC. This translates into CASSLGLSGGVETQYF.